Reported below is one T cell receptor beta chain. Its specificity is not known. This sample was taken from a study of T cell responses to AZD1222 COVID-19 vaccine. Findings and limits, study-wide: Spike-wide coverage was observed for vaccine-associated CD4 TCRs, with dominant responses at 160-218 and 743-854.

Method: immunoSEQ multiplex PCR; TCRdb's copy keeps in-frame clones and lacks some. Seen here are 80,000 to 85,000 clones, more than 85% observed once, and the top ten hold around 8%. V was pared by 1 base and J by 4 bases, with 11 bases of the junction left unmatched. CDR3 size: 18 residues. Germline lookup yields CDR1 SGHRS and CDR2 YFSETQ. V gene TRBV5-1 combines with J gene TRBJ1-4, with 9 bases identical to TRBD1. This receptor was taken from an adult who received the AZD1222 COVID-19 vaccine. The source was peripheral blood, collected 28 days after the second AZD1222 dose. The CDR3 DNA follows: TGCGCCAGCAGCTTGTTGGGACAGGGTTTGGGAGATAATGAAAAACTGTTTTTT. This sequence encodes CASSLLGQGLGDNEKLFF.